The rows below give T cell receptor beta chains drawn from one sample of a study of T cells of healthy individuals. TCRdb passed the 5' RACE reads through MiXCR, listing each CDR3 protein once. The table records approximately 52,000 distinct CDR3 sequences, under 15% of them present only once. Source of these receptors: a human donor in good health. CDR3s include the opening cysteine and the closing phenylalanine or tryptophan. The D gene is left open where the match is weak. Not every row has a clone size; where given, it reads once, few, many or a size class.

v_gene: TRBV7-9
d_gene: TRBD2
j_gene: TRBJ2-7
abundance: many
CDR3nt: TGTGCCAGCAGCTTAGCGTCTAGCGGGAGCCACGAGCAGTACTTC
CDR3aa: CASSLASSGSHEQYF

v_gene: TRBV6-8
d_gene: TRBD2
j_gene: TRBJ2-3
abundance: many
CDR3nt: TGTGCCAGCAGTTACCAGGGCGAGCGGGGGGCCGCCTATGAAACAGATACGCAGTATTTT
CDR3aa: CASSYQGERGAAYETDTQYF

v_gene: TRBV7-8
d_gene: NA
j_gene: TRBJ2-1
abundance: NA
CDR3nt: TGTGCCAGCAGCTACCGACCCCTAGGGGATGAGCAGTTCTTC
CDR3aa: CASSYRPLGDEQFF

v_gene: TRBV10-3
d_gene: NA
j_gene: TRBJ2-5
abundance: NA
CDR3nt: TGTGCCATCAGTGAGTCGCGGCAGGAGGGAGAGACCCAGTACTTC
CDR3aa: CAISESRQEGETQYF

v_gene: TRBV20-1
d_gene: NA
j_gene: TRBJ2-7
abundance: NA
CDR3nt: TGCAGTGGGGAACAGGGTGACTACGAGCAGTACTTC
CDR3aa: CSGEQGDYEQYF

v_gene: TRBV6-5
d_gene: NA
j_gene: TRBJ1-1
abundance: many
CDR3nt: TGTGCCAGCAGTTACCAGTCAGGGTCTGTGAACACTGAAGCTTTCTTT
CDR3aa: CASSYQSGSVNTEAFF

v_gene: TRBV29-1
d_gene: TRBD1
j_gene: TRBJ2-1
abundance: NA
CDR3nt: TGCAGCGTCGGGGACAGGTACAATGAGCAGTTCTTC
CDR3aa: CSVGDRYNEQFF

v_gene: TRBV9
d_gene: NA
j_gene: TRBJ1-2
abundance: NA
CDR3nt: TGTGCCAGCAGCGTAGGGGCAGCGGGAGTTGGAGGCTACACCTTC
CDR3aa: CASSVGAAGVGGYTF

v_gene: TRBV20-1
d_gene: NA
j_gene: TRBJ1-2
abundance: many
CDR3nt: TGCAGTGCTGGCAATCTCCTAGGCTACACCTTC
CDR3aa: CSAGNLLGYTF

v_gene: TRBV4-1
d_gene: NA
j_gene: TRBJ2-3
abundance: NA
CDR3nt: TGCGCCAGCAGCCAAGAGGAGTTTACGGATACGCAGTATTTT
CDR3aa: CASSQEEFTDTQYF

v_gene: TRBV7-2
d_gene: TRBD1
j_gene: TRBJ2-4
abundance: few
CDR3nt: TGTGCCAGCAGCTCGAACGTCGGACAGGCTAACATTCAGTACTTC
CDR3aa: CASSSNVGQANIQYF

v_gene: TRBV25-1
d_gene: NA
j_gene: TRBJ2-5
abundance: NA
CDR3nt: TGTGCCAGCACTTACGGGGGAACAGAGACCCAGTACTTC
CDR3aa: CASTYGGTETQYF

v_gene: TRBV7-9
d_gene: TRBD1
j_gene: TRBJ1-1
abundance: few
CDR3nt: TGTGCCAGCAGCTCCTTGACAGGGGGCTACACTGAAGCTTTCTTT
CDR3aa: CASSSLTGGYTEAFF

v_gene: TRBV5-1
d_gene: NA
j_gene: TRBJ1-1
abundance: many
CDR3nt: TGCGCCAGTTCGTTGGGGTGGACTGAAGCTTTCTTT
CDR3aa: CASSLGWTEAFF

v_gene: TRBV12-3/TRBV12-4
d_gene: NA
j_gene: TRBJ2-5
abundance: once
CDR3nt: TGTGCCAGCACTCATAGCGCCGGTCAAGAGACCCAGTACTTC
CDR3aa: CASTHSAGQETQYF

v_gene: TRBV12-5
d_gene: NA
j_gene: TRBJ1-4
abundance: NA
CDR3nt: TGTGCTAGTGGTTTGTACCAGGTACCTAATGAAAAACTGTTTTTT
CDR3aa: CASGLYQVPNEKLFF

v_gene: TRBV20-1
d_gene: TRBD1
j_gene: TRBJ1-2
abundance: NA
CDR3nt: TGCAGTGCTACATCAGGGGGATTGGGCTATGGCTATACCTTC
CDR3aa: CSATSGGLGYGYTF

v_gene: TRBV5-1
d_gene: NA
j_gene: TRBJ2-7
abundance: NA
CDR3nt: TGCGCCAGCAGCCTCCTTAGGGGAGAGCAGTACTTC
CDR3aa: CASSLLRGEQYF

v_gene: TRBV20-1
d_gene: TRBD1
j_gene: TRBJ2-7
abundance: NA
CDR3nt: TGCAGTGCTCTTGGACAGGGAATCTACGAGCAGTACTTC
CDR3aa: CSALGQGIYEQYF

v_gene: TRBV29-1
d_gene: TRBD2
j_gene: TRBJ2-3
abundance: few
CDR3nt: TGCAGCGTTGAGGGGGAGGGCTTCACAGATACGCAGTATTTT
CDR3aa: CSVEGEGFTDTQYF

v_gene: TRBV27
d_gene: TRBD1
j_gene: TRBJ2-7
abundance: many
CDR3nt: TGTGCCAGCAGTCGTAATCGGGACAGGGGCTACGAGCAGTACTTC
CDR3aa: CASSRNRDRGYEQYF

v_gene: TRBV18
d_gene: NA
j_gene: TRBJ1-1
abundance: NA
CDR3nt: TGTGCCAGCTCACTCTCCGGGGCCAAGAACACTGAAGCTTTCTTT
CDR3aa: CASSLSGAKNTEAFF

v_gene: TRBV10-3
d_gene: NA
j_gene: TRBJ2-1
abundance: medium-sized
CDR3nt: TGTGCCATCAGTGAGTCAGGAGGCAATGAGCAGTTCTTC
CDR3aa: CAISESGGNEQFF

v_gene: TRBV19
d_gene: TRBD1
j_gene: TRBJ1-1
abundance: NA
CDR3nt: TGTGCCAGTAGTATACGGACAGGTGCGAACACTGAAGCTTTCTTT
CDR3aa: CASSIRTGANTEAFF

v_gene: TRBV14
d_gene: NA
j_gene: TRBJ2-1
abundance: NA
CDR3nt: TGTGCCAGCAGCCAAGATCTTCGAAATGAGCAGTTCTTC
CDR3aa: CASSQDLRNEQFF

v_gene: TRBV11-3
d_gene: TRBD1
j_gene: TRBJ2-2
abundance: NA
CDR3nt: TGTGCCAGCAGCCCCGGGACAGGGGAGGCCGGGGAGCTGTTTTTT
CDR3aa: CASSPGTGEAGELFF

v_gene: TRBV5-1
d_gene: NA
j_gene: TRBJ2-7
abundance: NA
CDR3nt: TGCGCCAGCAGCTTCGGAGGCGGGAAAGGGACGGACGAGCAGTACTTC
CDR3aa: CASSFGGGKGTDEQYF

v_gene: TRBV6-2/TRBV6-3
d_gene: NA
j_gene: TRBJ1-6
abundance: NA
CDR3nt: TGTGCCAGCACTTGGGACCCCACGATTTCACCCCTCCACTTT
CDR3aa: CASTWDPTISPLHF

v_gene: TRBV9
d_gene: NA
j_gene: TRBJ2-7
abundance: NA
CDR3nt: TGTGCCAGCAGCGTAGGGGCGGATTCTTCCTACGAGCAGTACTTC
CDR3aa: CASSVGADSSYEQYF

v_gene: TRBV20-1
d_gene: NA
j_gene: TRBJ1-1
abundance: many
CDR3nt: TGCAGTGCTAGGAGGCAGTCCACTGAAGCTTTCTTT
CDR3aa: CSARRQSTEAFF

v_gene: TRBV3-1
d_gene: NA
j_gene: TRBJ1-6
abundance: NA
CDR3nt: TGTGCCAGCAGCCAAGTTGAGAGCCTAAGGAATTCACCCCTCCACTTT
CDR3aa: CASSQVESLRNSPLHF

v_gene: TRBV7-6
d_gene: NA
j_gene: TRBJ1-6
abundance: NA
CDR3nt: TGTGCCAGCGATCCAACTAAGGGCTTGGGTTCACCCCTCCACTTT
CDR3aa: CASDPTKGLGSPLHF

v_gene: TRBV7-9
d_gene: NA
j_gene: TRBJ2-3
abundance: few
CDR3nt: TGTGCCAGCAGCTCGGGGGGCGGGGATACGCAGTATTTT
CDR3aa: CASSSGGGDTQYF

v_gene: TRBV6-6
d_gene: TRBD1
j_gene: TRBJ2-5
abundance: many
CDR3nt: TGTGCCAGCAGTTCGACAGGGGGCGTGGAGACCCAGTACTTC
CDR3aa: CASSSTGGVETQYF

v_gene: TRBV7-9
d_gene: TRBD1
j_gene: TRBJ2-7
abundance: few
CDR3nt: TGTGCCAGCAGCTTGACAGGGTTTGGGAGCTCCTACGAGCAGTACTTC
CDR3aa: CASSLTGFGSSYEQYF

v_gene: TRBV7-9
d_gene: TRBD1
j_gene: TRBJ2-7
abundance: few
CDR3nt: TGTGCCAGCAGCCTCCGGGACAGTGCCTCCTACGAGCAGTACTTC
CDR3aa: CASSLRDSASYEQYF

v_gene: TRBV5-1
d_gene: NA
j_gene: TRBJ1-1
abundance: NA
CDR3nt: TGCGCCAGTTCGGACGGCGGGGGAAACACTGAAGCTTTCTTT
CDR3aa: CASSDGGGNTEAFF

v_gene: TRBV7-2
d_gene: NA
j_gene: TRBJ2-5
abundance: NA
CDR3nt: TGTGCCAGCAGTCGAGTAGGGGCTAGCGTAAGCGGGGAGACCCAGTACTTC
CDR3aa: CASSRVGASVSGETQYF

v_gene: TRBV2
d_gene: TRBD2
j_gene: TRBJ2-3
abundance: NA
CDR3nt: TGTGCCAGCCTCGGCCGGACTAGCGGGAGCTATGTGAGAGATACGCAGTATTTT
CDR3aa: CASLGRTSGSYVRDTQYF

v_gene: TRBV19
d_gene: NA
j_gene: TRBJ2-7
abundance: NA
CDR3nt: TGTGCCAGCACTGACCGCTACGAGCAGTACTTC
CDR3aa: CASTDRYEQYF

v_gene: TRBV11-3
d_gene: NA
j_gene: TRBJ2-2
abundance: few
CDR3nt: TGTGCCAGCAGCCACCGCGAGGGGCCCACCGGGGAGCTGTTTTTT
CDR3aa: CASSHREGPTGELFF

v_gene: TRBV29-1
d_gene: NA
j_gene: TRBJ2-1
abundance: few
CDR3nt: TGCAGCGTTCAACGGAGCTCCTACAATGAGCAGTTCTTC
CDR3aa: CSVQRSSYNEQFF

v_gene: TRBV14
d_gene: NA
j_gene: TRBJ2-5
abundance: few
CDR3nt: TGTGCCAGCAGTGTTAGCGAACAAGAGACCCAGTACTTC
CDR3aa: CASSVSEQETQYF

v_gene: TRBV6-2/TRBV6-3
d_gene: NA
j_gene: TRBJ2-7
abundance: few
CDR3nt: TGTGCCAGCAGCCAAGTGACGGCGTCGTCAGGGTACGAGCAGTACTTC
CDR3aa: CASSQVTASSGYEQYF

v_gene: TRBV11-2
d_gene: NA
j_gene: TRBJ2-7
abundance: few
CDR3nt: TGTGCCAGCAGCTCCGCCCCAGATTCGAGCTCCTACGAGCAGTACTTC
CDR3aa: CASSSAPDSSSYEQYF

v_gene: TRBV6-2/TRBV6-3
d_gene: NA
j_gene: TRBJ1-1
abundance: NA
CDR3nt: TGTGCCAGCAGTTCGGGCCAGACCCGAAACACTGAAGCTTTCTTT
CDR3aa: CASSSGQTRNTEAFF